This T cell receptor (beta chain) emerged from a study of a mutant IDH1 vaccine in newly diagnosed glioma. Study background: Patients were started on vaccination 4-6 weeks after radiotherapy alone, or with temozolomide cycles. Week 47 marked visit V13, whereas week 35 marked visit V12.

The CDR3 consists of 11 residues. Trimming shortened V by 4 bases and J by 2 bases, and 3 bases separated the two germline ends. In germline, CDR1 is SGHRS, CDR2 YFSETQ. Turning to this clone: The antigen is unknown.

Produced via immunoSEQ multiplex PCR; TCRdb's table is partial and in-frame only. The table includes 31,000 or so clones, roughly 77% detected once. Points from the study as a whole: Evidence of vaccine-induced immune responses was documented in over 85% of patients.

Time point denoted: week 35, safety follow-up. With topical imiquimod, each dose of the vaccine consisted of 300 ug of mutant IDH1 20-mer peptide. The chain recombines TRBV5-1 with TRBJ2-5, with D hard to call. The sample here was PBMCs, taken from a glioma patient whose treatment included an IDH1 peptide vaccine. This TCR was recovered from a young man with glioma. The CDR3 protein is CASSQQETQYF. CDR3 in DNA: TGCGCCAGCAGCCAACAAGAGACCCAGTACTTC.